This T cell receptor beta chain was profiled in a study of cytomegalovirus exposure and HLA in healthy donors. The PCR used 60 Vbeta and 13 Jbeta primers. Data came from immunoSEQ multiplex PCR; TCRdb stores just in-frame clones and leaves some out. The data hold some 130,000 clones, with approximately 70% observed a single time. This CDR3 is 15 amino acids long. V shed 8 bases, J shed 2 bases, and the junction held 12 bases outside the gene matches. The V gene's germline CDR1 is MGHDK and CDR2 SYGVNS. The chain is built from TRBV25-1 and TRBJ2-7; 7 nucleotides match TRBD2. The receptor's source is a woman aged 55-69 years in good health and CMV-seropositive. Sequencing was carried out using PBMCs. CDR3 protein: CASSLRREKTYEQYF. As DNA, the CDR3 is TGTGCCAGCTCCCTCAGGCGGGAGAAGACCTACGAGCAGTACTTC.